This T cell receptor beta chain was sequenced for a study of T cell changes during pregnancy in multiple sclerosis. The repertoire was sequenced with immunoSEQ multiplex PCR; TCRdb's copy has only in-frame clones and lacks some. In the table there are around 70,000 clones, 85% to 95% of which are singletons. The germline V gene has CDR1 SGHNT and CDR2 YYREEE (reference sequence). The V and J ends lost 4 bases and 3 bases respectively, with 17 bases between them. This CDR3 comprises 15 residues. The genes are TRBV5-4 and TRBJ2-7; no clear D gene. Sequenced material: CD4+ T cells from peripheral blood mononuclear cells, taken after pregnancy. This TCR was recovered from a female donor with multiple sclerosis, enrolled in a pregnancy study. The CDR3 sequence: CASSATADKDYEQYF. The CDR3, as DNA: TGTGCCAGCAGCGCCACGGCAGACAAAGACTACGAGCAGTACTTC.